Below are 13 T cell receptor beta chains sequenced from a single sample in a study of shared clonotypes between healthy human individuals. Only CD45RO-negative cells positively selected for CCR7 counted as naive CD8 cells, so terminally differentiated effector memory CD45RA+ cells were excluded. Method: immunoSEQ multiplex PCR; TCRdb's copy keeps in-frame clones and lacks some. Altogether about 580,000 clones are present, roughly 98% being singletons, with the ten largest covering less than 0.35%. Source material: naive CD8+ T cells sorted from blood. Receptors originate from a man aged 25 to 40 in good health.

The CDR3: CASSFGGGELFF. CDR3 nucleotides: TGTGCCAGCAGCTTCGGAGGGGGGGAGCTGTTTTTT. V gene TRBV11-3 combines with J gene TRBJ2-2, with a weak D call TRBD2 (6 bases). Germline V gene lookup returns CDR1 SGHNT and CDR2 YENEEA. Trimming shortened V by 3 bases and J by 8 bases, and 7 bases separated the two germline ends. The CDR3 has 12 residues. Together with reference TRBV11-3 and TRBJ2-2, the CDR3 gives the full variable domain: EAGVVQSPRYKIIEKKQPVAFWCNPISGHNTLYWYLQNLGQGPELLIRYENEEAVDDSQLPKDRFSAERLKGVDSTLKIQPAELGDSAVYLCASSFGGGELFFGEGSRLTVL.

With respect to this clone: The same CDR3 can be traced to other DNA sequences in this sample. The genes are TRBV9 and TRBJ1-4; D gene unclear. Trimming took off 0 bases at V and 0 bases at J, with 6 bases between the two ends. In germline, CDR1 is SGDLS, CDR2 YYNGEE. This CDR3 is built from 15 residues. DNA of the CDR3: TGTGCCAGCAGCGTAGGTTGGGCAACTAATGAAAAACTGTTTTTT. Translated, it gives CASSVGWATNEKLFF.

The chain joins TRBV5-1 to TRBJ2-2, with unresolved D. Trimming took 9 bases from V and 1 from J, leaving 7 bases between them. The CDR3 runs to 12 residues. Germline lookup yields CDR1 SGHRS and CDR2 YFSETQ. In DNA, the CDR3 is TGCGCCACCCAACAGAACACCGGGGAGCTGTTTTTT. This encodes CATQQNTGELFF.

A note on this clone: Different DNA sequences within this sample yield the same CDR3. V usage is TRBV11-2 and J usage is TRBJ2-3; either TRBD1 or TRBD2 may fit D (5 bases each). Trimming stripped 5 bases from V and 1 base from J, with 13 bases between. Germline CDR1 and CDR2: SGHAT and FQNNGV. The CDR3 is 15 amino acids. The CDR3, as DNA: TGTGCCAGCAGCCTCGGGACCTCGGGCACAGATACGCAGTATTTT. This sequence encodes CASSLGTSGTDTQYF.

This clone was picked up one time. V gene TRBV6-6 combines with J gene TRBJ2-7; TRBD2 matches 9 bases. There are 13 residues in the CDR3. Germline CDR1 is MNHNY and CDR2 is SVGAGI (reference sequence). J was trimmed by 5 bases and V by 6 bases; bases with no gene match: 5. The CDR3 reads CASSPTSGDEQYF. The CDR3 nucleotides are TGTGCCAGCAGCCCGACTAGCGGAGACGAGCAGTACTTC.

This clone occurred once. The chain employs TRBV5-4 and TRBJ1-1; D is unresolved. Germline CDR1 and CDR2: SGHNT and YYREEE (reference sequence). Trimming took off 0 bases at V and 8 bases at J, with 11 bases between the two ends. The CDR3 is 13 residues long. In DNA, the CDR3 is TGTGCCAGCAGCTTGGTCGGGCAGCCCGAAGCTTTCTTT. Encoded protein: CASSLVGQPEAFF.

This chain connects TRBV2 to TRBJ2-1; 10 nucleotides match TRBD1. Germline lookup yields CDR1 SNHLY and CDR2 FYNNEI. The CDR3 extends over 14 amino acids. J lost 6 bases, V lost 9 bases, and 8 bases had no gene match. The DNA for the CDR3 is TGTGCCAGTACGGGACAGGGGAACACCAATGAGCAGTTCTTC. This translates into CASTGQGNTNEQFF.

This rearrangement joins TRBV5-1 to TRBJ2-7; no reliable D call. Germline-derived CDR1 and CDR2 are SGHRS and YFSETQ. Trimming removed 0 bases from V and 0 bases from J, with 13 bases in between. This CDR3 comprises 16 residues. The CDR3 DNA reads TGCGCCAGCAGCTTGGGGCTCGGACGGAGCTCCTACGAGCAGTACTTC. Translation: CASSLGLGRSSYEQYF.

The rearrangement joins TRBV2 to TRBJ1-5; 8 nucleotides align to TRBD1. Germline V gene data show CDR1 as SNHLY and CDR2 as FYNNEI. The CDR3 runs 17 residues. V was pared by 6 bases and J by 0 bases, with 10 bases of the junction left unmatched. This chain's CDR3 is CASRGLGTGYSNQPQHF. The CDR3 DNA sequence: TGTGCCAGCAGGGGATTGGGGACAGGTTATAGCAATCAGCCCCAGCATTTT.

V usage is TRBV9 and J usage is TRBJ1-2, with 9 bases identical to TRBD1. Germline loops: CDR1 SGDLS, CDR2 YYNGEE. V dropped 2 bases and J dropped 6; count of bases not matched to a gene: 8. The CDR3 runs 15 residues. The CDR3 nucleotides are TGTGCCAGCAGCGTGGGCCTGGGGACAGGGCATGGCTACACCTTC. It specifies CASSVGLGTGHGYTF.

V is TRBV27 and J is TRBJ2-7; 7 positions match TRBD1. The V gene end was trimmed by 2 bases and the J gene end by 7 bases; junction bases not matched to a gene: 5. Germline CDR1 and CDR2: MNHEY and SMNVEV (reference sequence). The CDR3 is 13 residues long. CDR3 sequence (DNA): TGTGCCAGCAGTTTAGCACAGGGGCAGGAGCAGTACTTC. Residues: CASSLAQGQEQYF.

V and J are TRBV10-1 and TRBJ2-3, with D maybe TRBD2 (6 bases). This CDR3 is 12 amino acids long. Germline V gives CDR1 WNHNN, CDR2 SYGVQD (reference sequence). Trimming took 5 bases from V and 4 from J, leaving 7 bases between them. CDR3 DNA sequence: TGCGCCAGCAGTCCGGGAGCAGATACGCAGTATTTT. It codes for CASSPGADTQYF.

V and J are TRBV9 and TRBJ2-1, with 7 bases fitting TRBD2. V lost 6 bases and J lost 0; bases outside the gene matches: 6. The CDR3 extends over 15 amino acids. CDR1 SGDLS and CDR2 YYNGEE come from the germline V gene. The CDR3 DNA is TGTGCCAGCACCCAGGGCGGGAGCTCCTACAATGAGCAGTTCTTC. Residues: CASTQGGSSYNEQFF.